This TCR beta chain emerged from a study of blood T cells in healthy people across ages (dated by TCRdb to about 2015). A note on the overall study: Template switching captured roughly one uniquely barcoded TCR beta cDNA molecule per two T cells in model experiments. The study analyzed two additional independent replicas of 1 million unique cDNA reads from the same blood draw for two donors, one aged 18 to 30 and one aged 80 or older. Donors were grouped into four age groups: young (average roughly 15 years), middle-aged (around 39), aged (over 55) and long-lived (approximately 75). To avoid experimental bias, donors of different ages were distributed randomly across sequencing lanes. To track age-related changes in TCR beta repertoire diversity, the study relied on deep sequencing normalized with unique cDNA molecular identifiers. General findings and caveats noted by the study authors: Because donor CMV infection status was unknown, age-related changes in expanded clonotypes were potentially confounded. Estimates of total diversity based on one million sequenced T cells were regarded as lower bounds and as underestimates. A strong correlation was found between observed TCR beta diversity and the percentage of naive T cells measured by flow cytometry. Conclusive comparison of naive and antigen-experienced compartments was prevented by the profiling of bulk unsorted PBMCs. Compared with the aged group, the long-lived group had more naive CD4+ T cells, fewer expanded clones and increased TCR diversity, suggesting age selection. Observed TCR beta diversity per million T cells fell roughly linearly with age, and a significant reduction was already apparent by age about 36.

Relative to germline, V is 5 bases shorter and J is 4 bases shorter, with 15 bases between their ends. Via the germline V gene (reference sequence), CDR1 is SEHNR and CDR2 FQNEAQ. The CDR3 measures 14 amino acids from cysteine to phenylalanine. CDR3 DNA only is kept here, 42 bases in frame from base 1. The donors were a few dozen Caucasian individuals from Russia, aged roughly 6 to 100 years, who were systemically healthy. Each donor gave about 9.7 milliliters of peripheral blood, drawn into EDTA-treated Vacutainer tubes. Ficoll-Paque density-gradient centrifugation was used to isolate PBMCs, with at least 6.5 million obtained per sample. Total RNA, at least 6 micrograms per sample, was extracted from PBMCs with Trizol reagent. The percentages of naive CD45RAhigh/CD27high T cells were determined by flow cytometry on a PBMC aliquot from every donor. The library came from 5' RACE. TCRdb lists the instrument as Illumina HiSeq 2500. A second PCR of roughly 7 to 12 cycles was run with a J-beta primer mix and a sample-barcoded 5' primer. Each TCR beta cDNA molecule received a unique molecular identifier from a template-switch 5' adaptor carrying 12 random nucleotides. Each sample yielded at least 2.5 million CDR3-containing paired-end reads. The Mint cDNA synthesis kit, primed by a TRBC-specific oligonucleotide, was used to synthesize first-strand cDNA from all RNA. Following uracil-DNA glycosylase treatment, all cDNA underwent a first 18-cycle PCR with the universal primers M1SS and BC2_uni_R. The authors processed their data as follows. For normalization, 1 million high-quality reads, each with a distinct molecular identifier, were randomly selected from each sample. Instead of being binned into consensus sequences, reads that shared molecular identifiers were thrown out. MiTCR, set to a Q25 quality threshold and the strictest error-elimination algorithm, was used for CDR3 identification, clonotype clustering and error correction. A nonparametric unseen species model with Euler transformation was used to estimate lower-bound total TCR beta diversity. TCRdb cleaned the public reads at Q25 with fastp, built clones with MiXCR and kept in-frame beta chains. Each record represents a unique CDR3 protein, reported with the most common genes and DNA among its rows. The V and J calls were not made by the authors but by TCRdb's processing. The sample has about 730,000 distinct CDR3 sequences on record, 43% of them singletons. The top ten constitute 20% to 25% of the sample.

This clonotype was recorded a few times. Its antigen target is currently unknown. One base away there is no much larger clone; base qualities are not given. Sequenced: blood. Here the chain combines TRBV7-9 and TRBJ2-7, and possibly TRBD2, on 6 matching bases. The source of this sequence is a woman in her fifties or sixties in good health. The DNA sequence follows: TGTGCCAGCAGCCAAGGGGCGGGAATGTACGAGCAGTACTTC. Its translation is CASSQGAGMYEQYF.